What follows are 13 T cell receptor beta chains derived from one specimen sequenced in a study of post-analysis software for immune sequencing data. TCR beta cDNA libraries included unique molecular identifiers. TCRdb independently ran MiXCR on the PCR reads; one entry per CDR3 protein. The data hold 750,000 to 950,000 distinct CDR3 sequences, with about 43% observed a single time. The study, taken as a whole, reports: Roughly 5 TRBV segments (TRBV5-6, TRBV5-1 and TRBV20-1 among them) occurred more frequently in patients than in controls.

These TCRs are of unknown antigen specificity. The sample comprised blood. The receptors here all came from a girl aged 10-17 years with multiple sclerosis.

In this sample, this clonotype turned up a few times. The rearrangement links TRBV20-1 to TRBJ2-7; 7 positions match TRBD2. V was clipped by 0 bases and J by 1 base; unmatched bases: 9. The CDR3 is 16 residues long. Germline lookup yields CDR1 DFQATT and CDR2 SNEGSKA (reference sequence). CDR3 nucleotide sequence: TGCAGTGCTAGAGATCGGAGGACTAGTAATTCCTACGAGCAGTACTTC. This gives the protein CSARDRRTSNSYEQYF.

The chain links TRBV7-6 to TRBJ2-1, with TRBD1 identical over 11 bases. V lost 0 bases to trimming and J lost 3 bases; unmatched junction nucleotides: 4. The CDR3 is 17 residues long. From germline, CDR1 is SGHVS and CDR2 FNYEAQ. The CDR3 nucleotides read TGTGCCAGCAGCTTAGCGCTCGGGACAGGGGGCTACAATGAGCAGTTCTTC. This encodes CASSLALGTGGYNEQFF.

In its sample, this clonotype was seen a few times. The CDR3: CASSRSRDRVRQPQHF. CDR3 coding DNA: TGTGCCAGCAGCCGAAGCCGGGACAGGGTTCGGCAGCCCCAGCATTTT. This chain joins TRBV7-8 and TRBJ1-5; 9 nucleotides agree with TRBD1. With V trimmed by 5 bases and J by 7 bases, 12 bases remained unmatched. This CDR3 comprises 16 residues. CDR1 and CDR2 from the germline V gene are SGHVS and FQNEAQ.

V is TRBV6-1 and J is TRBJ2-1; a weak D match, TRBD1 (6 bases). Trimming left V 2 bases short and J 9 bases short, with 11 bases between. Germline V gene lookup returns CDR1 MNHNS and CDR2 SASEGT. The CDR3 spans 13 residues. This CDR3 reads CASSETSGVEQFF. CDR3 DNA: TGTGCCAGCAGTGAAACTTCAGGGGTTGAGCAGTTCTTC.

The gene calls are TRBV15 and TRBJ2-6; D ambiguous. Germline CDR1 is LNHNV and CDR2 is YYDKDF (reference sequence). The CDR3 sequence is 17 residues long. The V gene lost 0 bases and the J gene lost 2 bases, with 11 bases spanning the gap. The CDR3 region is CATSRDSPNAGANVLTF. The DNA of the CDR3 is TGTGCCACCAGCAGAGACTCCCCCAATGCTGGGGCCAACGTCCTGACTTTC. Looking up the rest from reference TRBV15 and TRBJ2-6 gives the full variable domain: DAMVIQNPRYQVTQFGKPVTLSCSQTLNHNVMYWYQQKSSQAPKLLFHYYDKDFNNEADTPDNFQSRRPNTSFCFLDIRSPGLGDTAMYLCATSRDSPNAGANVLTFGAGSRLTVL.

This chain links TRBV6-2 or TRBV6-3 with TRBJ2-1; 9 bases agree with TRBD2. The length of the CDR3 is 17 residues. V was pared by 7 bases and J by 8 bases, with 18 bases of the junction left unmatched. Germline CDR1 and CDR2: MNHEY and SVGEGT. CDR3 nucleotide sequence: TGTGCCAGCAACCCCCTATTTCCGGCTAGCGGGACCGATGAGCAGTTCTTC. Translated, it gives CASNPLFPASGTDEQFF.

CDR3 region: CASSSSGGTGDTQYF. For the CDR3, the DNA is TGTGCCAGCAGTTCGTCAGGGGGCACGGGAGATACGCAGTATTTT. The chain combines TRBV28 with TRBJ2-3; 8 positions agree with TRBD1. This CDR3 region has 15 residues. The trim removed 4 bases at V and 5 bases at J, leaving 8 bases unmatched. Germline V CDR1 and CDR2: MDHEN, SYDVKM. Full variable domain (outside the CDR3, taken from reference TRBV28 and TRBJ2-3): DVKVTQSSRYLVKRTGEKVFLECVQDMDHENMFWYRQDPGLGLRLIYFSYDVKMKEKGDIPEGYSVSREKKERFSLILESASTNQTSMYLCASSSSGGTGDTQYFGPGTRLTVL.

This clonotype was counted a single time. The chain couples TRBV7-9 to TRBJ2-3; D remains unclear. CDR3 length equals 14 residues. The germline gives CDR1 SEHNR, CDR2 FQNEAQ (reference sequence). The germline V and J ends were trimmed by 5 bases and 3 bases, with 12 bases remaining between them. Here the CDR3 reads CASSEDPRTDTQYF. DNA for the CDR3: TGTGCCAGCAGCGAGGACCCCAGGACAGATACGCAGTATTTT.

V is TRBV15 and J is TRBJ1-4; D call uncertain. The length of the CDR3 is 14 residues. Germline CDR1 reads LNHNV; CDR2 reads YYDKDF (reference sequence). Between the trimmed V and J ends, which lost 3 bases and 2 bases, there was a span of 7 bases. The CDR3 nucleotides are TGTGCCACCAGCAGGGTCTATACTAATGAAAAACTGTTTTTT. It specifies CATSRVYTNEKLFF. The full variable domain, with the rest looked up from reference TRBV15 and TRBJ1-4, is DAMVIQNPRYQVTQFGKPVTLSCSQTLNHNVMYWYQQKSSQAPKLLFHYYDKDFNNEADTPDNFQSRRPNTSFCFLDIRSPGLGDTAMYLCATSRVYTNEKLFFGSGTQLSVL.

The chain has TRBV4-2 and TRBJ2-7, with D maybe TRBD2 (5 bases). V lost 5 bases and J 6 bases, leaving 14 bases between the germline ends. From germline, CDR1 is LGHNA and CDR2 YNFKEQ. CDR3 length: 13 residues. The CDR3 is CASSLTGVAEQYF. The CDR3 DNA is TGTGCCAGCAGCTTAACCGGGGTGGCCGAGCAGTACTTC.

This clonotype has just a few counts. The chain recombines TRBV29-1 with TRBJ2-1; tentative D call: TRBD1 (6 bases). The CDR3 is 15 residues long. Germline CDR1 reads SQVTM; CDR2 reads ANQGSEA. V dropped 3 bases and J dropped 9 bases, with 21 bases sitting between them. The CDR3 protein is CSVDLWDTGSGEQFF. Here the CDR3 DNA reads TGCAGCGTTGATCTATGGGACACCGGGTCCGGTGAGCAGTTCTTC.

Comment on this clonotype: As the CDR3 is not closed by the conserved phenylalanine or tryptophan, this likely results from a read error. The chain combines TRBV6-1 with TRBJ2-7; D tentatively fits TRBD1 or TRBD2 (5 bases each). Looked up from germline, CDR1 is MNHNS and CDR2 is SASEGT. This CDR3 is built from 17 residues. V was shortened by 4 bases and J by 1 base, with 20 bases between the two germline ends. CDR3 region: CASSGGLLGTGSYEQYC. CDR3 bases: TGTGCCAGCAGTGGGGGCCTATTAGGGACGGGATCCTACGAGCAGTACTGC.

This clonotype occurred once. One end of the junction is discordant with germline, which a read error may explain. This chain links TRBV6-5 with TRBJ1-1, with D hard to call. The CDR3 consists of 13 residues. The V gene's germline CDR1 is MNHEY and CDR2 SVGAGI. CDR3 sequence reads: CVSSRRSGTEAFF. DNA for the CDR3: TGTGTCAGCAGCCGACGGAGTGGGACTGAAGCTTTCTTT.